The present TCR beta chain was sequenced within a study of technical replicates of blood from a handful of donors. Produced via immunoSEQ multiplex PCR; TCRdb's table is partial and in-frame only. The sample contains 80,000 to 100,000 clones, 96% of which appear only once. The CDR3 extends over 15 amino acids. The germline V and J ends were trimmed by 5 bases and 3 bases, with 14 bases remaining between them. From germline, CDR1 is SGHNT and CDR2 YENEEA. The sequence was obtained from a human donor in good health. The chain uses TRBV11-3 and TRBJ1-3; D might be TRBD1 (6 bases). The sample comprised T cells isolated from PBMCs. This CDR3 reads CASSKATGSGNTIYF. CDR3 in DNA: TGTGCCAGCAGCAAAGCTACAGGGAGTGGAAACACCATATATTTT.